This TCR beta chain was observed in a study of PD-1 blockade in classical Hodgkin lymphoma. Study results and caveats: Complete responders started with a diversity level that resembled newly diagnosed patients at baseline. The CD4+ diversity rise by C4D1 was clearest in complete responders.

The protocol was immunoSEQ multiplex PCR, while the TCRdb copy is restricted to in-frame clones and leaves out a portion. The sample carries around 16,000 clones, over 80% recorded once. Concerning this clone: The antigen is undetermined.

Autologous stem cell transplantation was followed by relapse in every patient, and brentuximab vedotin exposure varied. The length of the CDR3 is 14 residues. The V segment lost 5 bases and the J segment 2 bases; nucleotides outside the gene matches: 3. In germline, CDR1 is KGHSH, CDR2 LQKENI. This receptor was identified in a human donor with classical Hodgkin lymphoma. The sequencing here drew on peripheral blood mononuclear cells (PBMCs), taken before the second cycle of nivolumab. This sequence joins TRBV18 and TRBJ1-2; the match to TRBD1 covers 9 bases. CDR3 loop: CASSTGTGNYGYTF. The CDR3, as DNA: TGTGCCAGCTCAACAGGGACAGGGAACTATGGCTACACCTTC. The full variable domain, completed using reference TRBV18 and TRBJ1-2, is NAGVMQNPRHLVRRRGQEARLRCSPMKGHSHVYWYRQLPEEGLKFMVYLQKENIIDESGMPKERFSAEFPKEGPSILRIQQVVRGDSAAYFCASSTGTGNYGYTFGSGTRLTVV.